This T cell receptor beta chain was observed in a study of cytomegalovirus exposure and HLA in healthy donors. With respect to this clone: Its antigen is as yet unknown.

Study-level points and caveats: The likely origin of a cluster of highly shared sequence variants was a sequencing artifact. In a later analysis, TCR beta V- and J-gene trimming showed a link to a missense DCLRE1C variant.

Germline trimming cut 7 bases from V and 7 bases from J; bases unmatched to any gene: 3. The CDR3 extends over 12 amino acids. CDR1 and CDR2 (germline): GTSNPN, SVGIG (reference sequence). All the people who gave samples were healthy bone marrow donors. PCR was performed using 60 Vbeta and 13 Jbeta primers. Method: immunoSEQ multiplex PCR; TCRdb's copy keeps in-frame clones and lacks some. This table has around 130,000 clones, 81% appearing once. The source of this sequence is a man between 18 and 35 years old in good health and CMV-seronegative. The chain employs TRBV30 and TRBJ1-6; 8 bases align to TRBD1. Sequenced material: PBMCs. CDR3 nucleotides: TGTGCCTCGGACAGGGAGAATTCACCCCTCCACTTT. This translates into CASDRENSPLHF.